This TCR beta chain was profiled in a study of CD8 T cells in ankylosing spondylitis. Study-wide results and limits: Characteristic, it appeared, of ankylosing spondylitis blood was a TCR beta motif of several highly homologous variants. Matched ankylosing spondylitis synovial fluid reportedly contained a significantly enriched population of disease-linked clones. Previous work reported some of these motif variants in the synovial fluid and blood of reactive arthritis. Disease-associated clones were CD8+ and fairly uncommon in peripheral blood.

It was by quantitative 5'-RACE with molecular barcodes that TCR beta libraries were made. TCRdb processed the 5' RACE reads anew with MiXCR; each CDR3 protein has one entry. The table has over 400,000 distinct CDR3 sequences, about 25% seen once. About this clonotype itself: Antigen unknown.

The CDR3 runs to 15 residues. With 5 bases clipped from V and 2 bases from J, the junction kept 8 bases outside the gene matches. Germline values: CDR1 LNHDA, CDR2 SQIVND (reference sequence). Sequenced material: blood, either unsorted or a sorted T cell fraction (not recorded which). The J gene is TRBJ2-7, the V gene TRBV19, with 8 bases fitting TRBD1. The sequence was collected from a male donor with ankylosing spondylitis. CDR3: CASSYLTGGPYEQYF. DNA for the CDR3: TGTGCCAGTAGTTATCTTACAGGGGGTCCCTACGAGCAGTACTTC.